This is a list of T cell receptor beta chains from one sample in a study of cytomegalovirus exposure and HLA in healthy donors. Clones were read by immunoSEQ multiplex PCR, and TCRdb kept only the in-frame ones, dropping some. This sample yields roughly 200,000 clones, of which approximately 80% are seen a single time; less than 2% belongs to the top ten. Sequencing input: PBMCs. The receptors derive from a man aged 50 or older in good health and CMV-seronegative. The CDR3 runs from the conserved cysteine through the conserved F or W. D genes are given only for firm matches. Expanded clones get a size class; other rows say once, few or many, or leave the size out.

j_gene: TRBJ2-1; d_gene: TRBD2; abundance: -; v_gene: TRBV15; CDR3nt: TGTGCCACCAGCAGACGTACCCCGGGACTAGCGGGAGGCACCTACAATGAGCAGTTCTTC; CDR3aa: CATSRRTPGLAGGTYNEQFF
j_gene: TRBJ2-5; d_gene: -; abundance: -; v_gene: TRBV27; CDR3nt: TGTGCCAGCAGTTTAAGGGTAGGGACTGTGGAGACCCAGTACTTC; CDR3aa: CASSLRVGTVETQYF
j_gene: TRBJ1-2; d_gene: -; abundance: once; v_gene: TRBV12-5; CDR3nt: TGTGCTAGTGGCCCACTGCTCCGGGGGAATGACTATGGCTACACCTTC; CDR3aa: CASGPLLRGNDYGYTF
j_gene: TRBJ2-4; d_gene: -; abundance: -; v_gene: TRBV14; CDR3nt: TGTGCCAGCAGCCAAGGTCGGGTAGCGGAGTACCTCCACATTCAGTACTTC; CDR3aa: CASSQGRVAEYLHIQYF
j_gene: TRBJ2-1; d_gene: TRBD2; abundance: -; v_gene: TRBV25-1; CDR3nt: TGTGCCAGCAGAACTAGCGGGAAAACCTACAATGAGCAGTTCTTC; CDR3aa: CASRTSGKTYNEQFF
j_gene: TRBJ1-5; d_gene: -; abundance: -; v_gene: TRBV19; CDR3nt: TGTGCCAGTAGTATCCCCGGGACTGTTAAGCCCCAGCATTTT; CDR3aa: CASSIPGTVKPQHF
j_gene: TRBJ2-7; d_gene: -; abundance: -; v_gene: TRBV27; CDR3nt: TGTGCCAGCAGTTCCCCTTACAGGAATGGCAACGAGCAGTACTTC; CDR3aa: CASSSPYRNGNEQYF
j_gene: TRBJ2-5; d_gene: -; abundance: -; v_gene: TRBV5-6; CDR3nt: TGTGCCAGCAGCTTCGCCGGGAGTGTTCAAGAGACCCAGTACTTC; CDR3aa: CASSFAGSVQETQYF
j_gene: TRBJ2-4; d_gene: -; abundance: -; v_gene: TRBV30; CDR3nt: TGTGCCTGGAGTGCAATGGGGGGAGCGGCCAAAAACATTCAGTACTTC; CDR3aa: CAWSAMGGAAKNIQYF
j_gene: TRBJ1-2; d_gene: -; abundance: -; v_gene: TRBV29-1; CDR3nt: TGCAGCGTTGGGGAGGCCTCTAACTATGGCTACACCTTC; CDR3aa: CSVGEASNYGYTF